This TCR beta chain was captured by sequencing in a study of OX40 agonist ivuxolimab in advanced cancers. Study at large: The study gave patients intravenous ivuxolimab at 0.01 to 10 mg/kg every 2 weeks. General study points: Part of the nonresponder group also had normalized T-cell clonal expansion that was low. Clonal expansion was seen in CD4+ and CD8+ blood T cells by week 6 at 0.1 to 3.0 mg/kg.

As concerns this clone: Its antigen is not identified.

Assay used: immunoSEQ multiplex PCR; TCRdb lists only in-frame clones, some missing. The sample includes 20,000 or so clones, under 90% of them seen just once. Autoimmune disease history or systemic immunosuppression disqualified patients. Specimen: CD4+ or CD8+ T cells sorted from blood, collected in a trial of the OX40 agonist ivuxolimab. The sequence came from an adult with an advanced solid tumor such as melanoma, head and neck, liver or kidney cancer.

CDR3 nucleotides: TGTGCCAGCAGTACCGGGAGCCCAGAGACCCAGTACTTC. Its protein product is CASSTGSPETQYF. The chain employs TRBV6-5 and TRBJ2-5; D perhaps matches TRBD2 (6 bases). Looked up from germline, CDR1 is MNHEY and CDR2 is SVGAGI. This CDR3 is 13 amino acids long. Trimming shortened V by 5 bases and J by 4 bases, and 11 bases separated the two germline ends.